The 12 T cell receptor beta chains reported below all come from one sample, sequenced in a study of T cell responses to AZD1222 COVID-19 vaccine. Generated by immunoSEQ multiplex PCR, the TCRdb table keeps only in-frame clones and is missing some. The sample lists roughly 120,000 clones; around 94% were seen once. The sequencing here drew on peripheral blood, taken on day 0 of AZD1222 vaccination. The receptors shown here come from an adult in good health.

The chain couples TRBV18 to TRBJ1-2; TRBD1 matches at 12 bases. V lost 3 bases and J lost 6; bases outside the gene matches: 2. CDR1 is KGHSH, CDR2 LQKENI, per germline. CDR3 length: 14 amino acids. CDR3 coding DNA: TGTGCCAGCTCACCGGGACAGGGGGCGGATGGCTACACCTTC. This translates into CASSPGQGADGYTF. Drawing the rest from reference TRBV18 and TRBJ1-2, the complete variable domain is NAGVMQNPRHLVRRRGQEARLRCSPMKGHSHVYWYRQLPEEGLKFMVYLQKENIIDESGMPKERFSAEFPKEGPSILRIQQVVRGDSAAYFCASSPGQGADGYTFGSGTRLTVV.

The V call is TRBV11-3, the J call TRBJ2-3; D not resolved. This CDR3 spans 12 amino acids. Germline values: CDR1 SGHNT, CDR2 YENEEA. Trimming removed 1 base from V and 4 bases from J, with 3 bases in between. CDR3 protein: CASSLGSDTQYF. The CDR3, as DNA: TGTGCCAGCAGCTTAGGGTCAGATACGCAGTATTTT.

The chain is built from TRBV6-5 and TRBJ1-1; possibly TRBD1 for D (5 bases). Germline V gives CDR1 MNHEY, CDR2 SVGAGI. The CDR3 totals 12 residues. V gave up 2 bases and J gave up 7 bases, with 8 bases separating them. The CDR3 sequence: CASSYGGVEAFF. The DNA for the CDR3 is TGTGCCAGCAGTTACGGGGGGGTTGAAGCTTTCTTT.

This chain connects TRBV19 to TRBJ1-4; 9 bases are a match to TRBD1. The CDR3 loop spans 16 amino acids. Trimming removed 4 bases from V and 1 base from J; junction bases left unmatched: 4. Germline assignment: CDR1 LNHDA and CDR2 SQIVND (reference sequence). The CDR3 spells CASSRGQGITNEKLFF. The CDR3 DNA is TGTGCCAGTAGTAGAGGACAGGGGATAACTAATGAAAAACTGTTTTTT.

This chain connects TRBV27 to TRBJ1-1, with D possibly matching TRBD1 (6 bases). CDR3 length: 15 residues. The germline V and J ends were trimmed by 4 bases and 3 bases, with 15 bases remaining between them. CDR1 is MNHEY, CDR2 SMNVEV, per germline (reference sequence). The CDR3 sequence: CASSSHRAGDTEAFF. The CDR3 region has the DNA TGTGCCAGCAGTTCACACAGGGCGGGGGACACTGAAGCTTTCTTT.

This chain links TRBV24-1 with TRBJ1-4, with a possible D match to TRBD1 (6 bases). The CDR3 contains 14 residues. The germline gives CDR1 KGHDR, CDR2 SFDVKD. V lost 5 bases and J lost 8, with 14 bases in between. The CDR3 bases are TGTGCCACCAGTGCGTCGGGGGCTGCAGAAAAACTGTTTTTT. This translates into CATSASGAAEKLFF.

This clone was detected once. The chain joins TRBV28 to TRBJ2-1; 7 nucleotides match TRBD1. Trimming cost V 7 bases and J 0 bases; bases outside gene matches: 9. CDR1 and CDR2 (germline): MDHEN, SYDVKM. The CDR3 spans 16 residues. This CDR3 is CASTIDREGSYNEQFF. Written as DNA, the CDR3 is TGTGCCAGCACCATCGACAGGGAAGGCTCCTACAATGAGCAGTTCTTC.

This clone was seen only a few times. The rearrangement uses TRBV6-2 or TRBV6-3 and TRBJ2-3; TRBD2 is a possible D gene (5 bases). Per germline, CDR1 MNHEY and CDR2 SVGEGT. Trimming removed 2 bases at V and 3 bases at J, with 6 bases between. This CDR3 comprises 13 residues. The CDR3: CASSYRTTDTQYF. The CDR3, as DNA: TGTGCCAGCAGTTACAGGACTACAGATACGCAGTATTTT.

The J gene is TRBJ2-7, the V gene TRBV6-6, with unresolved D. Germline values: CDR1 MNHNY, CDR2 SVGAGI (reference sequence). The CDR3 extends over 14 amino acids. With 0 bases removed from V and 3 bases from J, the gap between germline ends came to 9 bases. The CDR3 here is CASSYSGWDYEQYF. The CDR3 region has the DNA TGTGCCAGCAGTTACTCTGGGTGGGACTACGAGCAGTACTTC.

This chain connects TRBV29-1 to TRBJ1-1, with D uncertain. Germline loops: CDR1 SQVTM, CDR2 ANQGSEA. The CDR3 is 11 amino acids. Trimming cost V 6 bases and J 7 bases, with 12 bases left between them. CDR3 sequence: CSVADGLEAFF. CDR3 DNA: TGCAGCGTCGCGGACGGTCTTGAAGCTTTCTTT.

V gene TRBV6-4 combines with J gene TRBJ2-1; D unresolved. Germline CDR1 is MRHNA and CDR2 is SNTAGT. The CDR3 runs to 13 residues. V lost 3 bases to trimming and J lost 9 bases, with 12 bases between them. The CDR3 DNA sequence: TGTGCCAGCAGTGAGGCCATTAGCAGTGAGCAGTTCTTC. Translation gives CASSEAISSEQFF.

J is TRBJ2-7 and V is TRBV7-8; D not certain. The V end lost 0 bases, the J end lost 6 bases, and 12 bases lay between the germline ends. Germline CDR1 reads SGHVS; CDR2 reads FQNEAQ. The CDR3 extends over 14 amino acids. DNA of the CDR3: TGTGCCAGCAGCTTAGCGGCCCCGTCATCCGAGCAGTACTTC. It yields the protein CASSLAAPSSEQYF. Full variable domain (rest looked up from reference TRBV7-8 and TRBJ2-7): GAGVSQSPRYKVAKRGQDVALRCDPISGHVSLFWYQQALGQGPEFLTYFQNEAQLDKSGLPSDRFFAERPEGSVSTLKIQRTQQEDSAVYLCASSLAAPSSEQYFGPGTRLTVT.